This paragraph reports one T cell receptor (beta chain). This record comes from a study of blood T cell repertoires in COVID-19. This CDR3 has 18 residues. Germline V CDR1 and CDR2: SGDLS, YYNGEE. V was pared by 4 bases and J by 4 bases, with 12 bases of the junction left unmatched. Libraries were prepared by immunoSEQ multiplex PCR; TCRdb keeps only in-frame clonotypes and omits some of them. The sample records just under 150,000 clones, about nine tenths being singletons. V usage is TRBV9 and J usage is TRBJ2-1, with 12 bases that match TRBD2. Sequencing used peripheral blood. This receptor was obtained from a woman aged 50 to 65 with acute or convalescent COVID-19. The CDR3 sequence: CASSTSSPLAGGYNEQFF. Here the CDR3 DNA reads TGTGCCAGCAGCACTAGTAGCCCGCTAGCGGGAGGGTACAATGAGCAGTTCTTC.